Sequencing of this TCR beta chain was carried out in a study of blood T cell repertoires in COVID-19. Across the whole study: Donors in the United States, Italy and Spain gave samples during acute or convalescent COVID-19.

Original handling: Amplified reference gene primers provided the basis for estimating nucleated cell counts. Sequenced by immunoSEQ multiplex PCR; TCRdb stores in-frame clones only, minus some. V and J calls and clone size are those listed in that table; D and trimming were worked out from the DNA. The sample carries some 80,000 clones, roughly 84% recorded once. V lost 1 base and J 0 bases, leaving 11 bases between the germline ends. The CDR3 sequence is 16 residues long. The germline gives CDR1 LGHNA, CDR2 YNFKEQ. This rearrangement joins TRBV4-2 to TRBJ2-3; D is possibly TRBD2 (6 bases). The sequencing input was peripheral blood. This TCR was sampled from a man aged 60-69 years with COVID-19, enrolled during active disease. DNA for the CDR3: TGTGCCAGCAGCCAAGCTGGGAGCGGGAGCACAGATACGCAGTATTTT. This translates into CASSQAGSGSTDTQYF.